This passage covers 29 T cell receptor beta chains from one sample sequenced in a study of regulatory and conventional T cells in RAG deficiency. Sequenced by immunoSEQ multiplex PCR; TCRdb stores in-frame clones only, minus some. Among about 8,500 clones listed, around 80% were seen once. The same sample was also used in a study of regulatory T cells. Per that paper: The primer mix had 52 TRBV and 13 TRBJ primers.

Sequenced: CD8+ T cells sorted from blood. These receptors were obtained from a human donor in good health.

This clone was seen a few times. The genes are TRBV6-1 and TRBJ2-7; D is uncertain. This CDR3 comprises 12 residues. Trimming pared 8 bases from V and 0 bases from J, leaving 8 bases between. Germline CDR1 and CDR2: MNHNS and SASEGT. CDR3 loop: CASQAYSYEQYF. DNA of the CDR3: TGTGCCAGCCAGGCGTACTCCTACGAGCAGTACTTC.

The chain links TRBV6-1 to TRBJ2-7, with TRBD2 matching 9 bases. Trimming cost V 4 bases and J 3 bases; bases outside gene matches: 10. This CDR3 region has 16 residues. Germline V gives CDR1 MNHNS, CDR2 SASEGT. The CDR3 is CASSVTYSGSRYEQYF. In DNA form, the CDR3 reads TGTGCCAGCAGTGTAACATATAGCGGGAGTCGCTACGAGCAGTACTTC.

The rearrangement joins TRBV6-1 to TRBJ2-1; tentatively, D is TRBD2 (6 bases). Germline CDR1 is MNHNS and CDR2 is SASEGT. The CDR3 runs to 10 residues. The V and J ends lost 7 bases and 10 bases respectively, with 8 bases between them. For the CDR3, the DNA is TGTGCCAGCATGGAGGGAGAGCAGTTCTTC. This sequence encodes CASMEGEQFF.

This clone showed up just once. This chain connects TRBV6-1 to TRBJ1-2; 7 bases align to TRBD1. The CDR3 contains 12 residues. Germline loops: CDR1 MNHNS, CDR2 SASEGT. Losses at the gene ends were 11 bases for V and 6 bases for J; bases not matched to a gene: 9. This CDR3 is CAATSGTDGYTF. The CDR3 region has the DNA TGTGCCGCAACGTCCGGGACAGATGGCTACACCTTC.

The rearrangement joins TRBV7-7 to TRBJ2-5; D is unresolved. The CDR3 has 15 amino acids. CDR1 and CDR2 (germline): SSHAT, FNYEAQ (reference sequence). Trimming removed 1 base at V and 1 base at J, with 10 bases between. DNA for the CDR3: TGTGCCAGCAGCTTAGATGCGAGCAGCCAAGAGACCCAGTACTTC. Translating it yields CASSLDASSQETQYF.

The gene calls are TRBV5-1 and TRBJ1-1; 8 bases map to TRBD1. The CDR3 has 14 residues. Germline lookup yields CDR1 SGHRS and CDR2 YFSETQ. V shed 4 bases, J shed 3 bases, and the junction held 5 bases outside the gene matches. CDR3 DNA: TGCGCCAGCAGCATGGCAGGGGGCTACACTGAAGCTTTCTTT. Translation: CASSMAGGYTEAFF. The variable domain in full, with the rest retrieved from reference TRBV5-1 and TRBJ1-1, is KAGVTQTPRYLIKTRGQQVTLSCSPISGHRSVSWYQQTPGQGLQFLFEYFSETQRNKGNFPGRFSGRQFSNSRSEMNVSTLELGDSALYLCASSMAGGYTEAFFGQGTRLTVV.

The J gene is TRBJ1-2, the V gene TRBV25-1; 8 bases map to TRBD1. The V gene end was trimmed by 2 bases and the J gene end by 4 bases; junction bases not matched to a gene: 6. This CDR3 comprises 15 residues. Per the germline V gene, CDR1 is MGHDK and CDR2 is SYGVNS. CDR3 sequence (DNA): TGTGCCAGCAGTGAAACCCGGGACAGGAGCTATGGCTACACCTTC. It yields the protein CASSETRDRSYGYTF.

The chain is built from TRBV7-6 and TRBJ2-1, with TRBD2 matching 8 bases. Looked up from germline, CDR1 is SGHVS and CDR2 is FNYEAQ. V lost 6 bases and J lost 10; bases outside the gene matches: 11. The CDR3 covers 14 residues. The CDR3 DNA reads as TGTGCCAGCAGTCATAGAGGCGGGGGGAGGGAGCAGTTCTTC. Its protein product is CASSHRGGGREQFF.

This clone showed up just once. The V and J genes are TRBV4-1 and TRBJ2-7; possible D gene TRBD2, 5 bases. The germline V and J ends were trimmed by 8 bases and 2 bases, with 16 bases remaining between them. This CDR3 comprises 14 residues. Germline V gene sequence: CDR1 MGHRA, CDR2 YSYEKL. The CDR3 region is CASASGIATYEQYF. For the CDR3, the DNA is TGCGCCAGCGCTTCCGGGATTGCGACCTACGAGCAGTACTTC.

This chain joins TRBV5-1 and TRBJ2-1; no firm D call. The CDR3 length is 11 residues. The V and J ends lost 4 bases and 10 bases respectively, with 9 bases between them. The germline V gene has CDR1 SGHRS and CDR2 YFSETQ. Written as DNA, the CDR3 is TGCGCCAGCAGCCCCGATCGGGAGCAGTTCTTC. As protein: CASSPDREQFF.

V usage is TRBV5-1 and J usage is TRBJ1-2; D gene ambiguous. Germline lookup yields CDR1 SGHRS and CDR2 YFSETQ. The V end lost 0 bases, the J end lost 7 bases, and 13 bases lay between the germline ends. The CDR3 covers 14 residues. The CDR3 protein is CASSLVSAYLGYTF. In DNA, the CDR3 is TGCGCCAGCAGCTTGGTTTCAGCGTATCTTGGCTACACCTTC.

The genes are TRBV11-3 and TRBJ2-1; possible D gene TRBD1, 6 bases. The CDR3 length is 14 residues. Germline values: CDR1 SGHNT, CDR2 YENEEA. The CDR3 DNA reads as TGTGCTAGCTCGGTACAGGGAAACGAGGATGAGCAGTTCTTC. This translates into CASSVQGNEDEQFF.

The V and J genes are TRBV4-1 and TRBJ2-7, with TRBD1 matching 9 bases. The J segment lost 3 bases and the V segment lost 3 bases, leaving 3 bases of the junction unmatched. Per germline, CDR1 MGHRA and CDR2 YSYEKL. The CDR3 loop spans 14 amino acids. Here the CDR3 reads CASSQTGGSYEQYF. In DNA form, the CDR3 reads TGCGCCAGCAGCCAGACAGGGGGGAGCTACGAGCAGTACTTC.

The genes are TRBV10-2 and TRBJ2-7; D may be TRBD1 (6 bases). Germline V lookup: CDR1 WSHSY, CDR2 SAAADI. The CDR3 extends over 14 amino acids. Trimming took off 2 bases at V and 3 bases at J, with 11 bases between the two ends. The CDR3 coding sequence is TGCGCCAGCAGTGAGGTTAACAGGGTCTACGAGCAGTACTTC. Translating it yields CASSEVNRVYEQYF.

The J gene is TRBJ1-2, the V gene TRBV7-9; tentatively, D is TRBD1 (5 bases). Germline CDR1 reads SEHNR; CDR2 reads FQNEAQ (reference sequence). The CDR3 has 12 amino acids. V lost 3 bases and J 7 bases, leaving 9 bases between the germline ends. The CDR3 loop reads CASSLGESGYTF. Here the CDR3 DNA reads TGTGCCAGCAGCTTGGGGGAGAGTGGCTACACCTTC.

A few counts support this clone. The CDR3 region has the DNA TGCGCCAGCGAAGCTGGGTGGGGGGGTAACACTGAAGCTTTCTTT. Its protein product is CASEAGWGGNTEAFF. This chain connects TRBV4-1 to TRBJ1-1; tentative D call: TRBD1 (5 bases). The CDR3 extends over 15 amino acids. The V gene lost 8 bases and the J gene lost 2 bases, with 18 bases spanning the gap. Germline V gives CDR1 MGHRA, CDR2 YSYEKL.

The chain is built from TRBV28 and TRBJ1-1; tentatively, D is TRBD1 (5 bases). From germline, CDR1 is MDHEN and CDR2 SYDVKM. CDR3 length: 15 amino acids. V was cut by 0 bases and J by 0 bases, with 8 bases left in between. This CDR3 is CASSLWGGMNTEAFF. In nucleotides, the CDR3 is TGTGCCAGCAGTTTATGGGGGGGAATGAACACTGAAGCTTTCTTT. Combining the CDR3 with reference TRBV28 and TRBJ1-1 gives the whole variable domain DVKVTQSSRYLVKRTGEKVFLECVQDMDHENMFWYRQDPGLGLRLIYFSYDVKMKEKGDIPEGYSVSREKKERFSLILESASTNQTSMYLCASSLWGGMNTEAFFGQGTRLTVV.

This clone has just a few counts. This rearrangement joins TRBV7-9 to TRBJ2-3; possible D gene TRBD2, 5 bases. The CDR3 consists of 16 residues. The germline V and J ends were trimmed by 4 bases and 2 bases, with 16 bases remaining between them. Germline assignment: CDR1 SEHNR and CDR2 FQNEAQ (reference sequence). CDR3 sequence: CASSSPEGFFTDTQYF. The CDR3 DNA follows: TGTGCCAGCAGCTCCCCTGAGGGTTTTTTCACAGATACGCAGTATTTT.

The V call is TRBV5-6, the J call TRBJ1-1; no reliable D call. The CDR3 covers 12 residues. V dropped 2 bases and J dropped 0 bases, with 2 bases sitting between them. The germline V gene has CDR1 SGHDT and CDR2 YYEEEE. CDR3 nucleotide sequence: TGTGCCAGCAGCTTCCTGAACACTGAAGCTTTCTTT. This translates into CASSFLNTEAFF.

This clone was seen a handful of times. The chain links TRBV6-9 to TRBJ1-1, with D maybe TRBD1 (6 bases). CDR1 MNHGY and CDR2 SVAAGI come from the germline V gene. V was trimmed by 5 bases and J by 7 bases, leaving 20 bases between them. The CDR3 is 15 residues long. The CDR3 sequence is CASSEFLSRDNEAFF. The CDR3 DNA is TGTGCCAGCAGTGAATTTTTGAGTCGGGACAATGAAGCTTTCTTT.

This clone was detected only once. In nucleotides, the CDR3 is TGTGCCAGCAGCGTAACAGGGAAAGGCTACACCTTC. This translates into CASSVTGKGYTF. This sequence joins TRBV9 and TRBJ1-2, with D tentatively TRBD1 (6 bases). The V gene lost 1 base and the J gene lost 8 bases, with 9 bases spanning the gap. Per germline, CDR1 SGDLS and CDR2 YYNGEE. CDR3 length: 12 amino acids. Complete variable domain (other parts from reference TRBV9 and TRBJ1-2): DSGVTQTPKHLITATGQRVTLRCSPRSGDLSVYWYQQSLDQGLQFLIQYYNGEERAKGNILERFSAQQFPDLHSELNLSSLELGDSALYFCASSVTGKGYTFGSGTRLTVV.

The chain recombines TRBV9 with TRBJ2-1; D could derive from TRBD1 or TRBD2 (5 bases each). In germline, CDR1 is SGDLS, CDR2 YYNGEE. V lost 7 bases to trimming and J lost 8 bases, with 22 bases between them. This CDR3 comprises 15 residues. CDR3 in DNA: TGTGCCAGCTCCCTCGGGGCCCGGCTCAGCGATGAGCAGTTCTTC. Encoded protein: CASSLGARLSDEQFF.

V usage is TRBV27 and J usage is TRBJ2-3; no reliable D call. The V gene's germline CDR1 is MNHEY and CDR2 SMNVEV (reference sequence). V lost 5 bases and J 3 bases, leaving 9 bases between the germline ends. CDR3 size: 13 residues. CDR3 DNA sequence: TGTGCCAGCAGTCTTGGTGGGACAGATACGCAGTATTTT. Its translation: CASSLGGTDTQYF.

The V gene is TRBV19, the J gene TRBJ1-2, with TRBD1 matching 9 bases. The V segment lost 6 bases and the J segment 2 bases; nucleotides outside the gene matches: 7. CDR3 size: 15 residues. CDR1 LNHDA and CDR2 SQIVND come from the germline V gene (reference sequence). CDR3 DNA sequence: TGTGCCAGTAGAAGTACAGGGGGCCTAAACTATGGCTACACCTTC. This sequence encodes CASRSTGGLNYGYTF.

By share, this clone ranks as medium-sized. This chain links TRBV6-1 with TRBJ2-1; D is uncertain. The V end lost 2 bases, the J end lost 4 bases, and 3 bases lay between the germline ends. Germline V CDR1 and CDR2: MNHNS, SASEGT. The CDR3 has 12 residues. CDR3 bases: TGTGCCAGCAGTGAATCTTACAATGAGCAGTTCTTC. It encodes CASSESYNEQFF.

The chain links TRBV27 to TRBJ1-1; D not certain. Germline assignment: CDR1 MNHEY and CDR2 SMNVEV (reference sequence). Trimming took off 7 bases at V and 7 bases at J, with 22 bases between the two ends. This CDR3 region has 15 residues. The CDR3 spells CASTQYGPHRNEAFF. CDR3 nucleotide sequence: TGTGCCAGCACCCAGTATGGGCCGCATCGCAATGAAGCTTTCTTT.

J is TRBJ1-4 and V is TRBV6-1; D ambiguous. Germline V gene lookup returns CDR1 MNHNS and CDR2 SASEGT. There are 14 residues in the CDR3. V was clipped by 1 base and J by 7 bases, with 10 bases between them. The CDR3 sequence is CASSEGRYGEKLFF. CDR3 bases: TGTGCCAGCAGTGAAGGAAGGTATGGTGAAAAACTGTTTTTT.

The rearrangement uses TRBV19 and TRBJ1-2, with TRBD1 identical over 7 bases. Trimming took 3 bases from V and 10 from J; bases not matched to a gene: 11. Germline V gene data show CDR1 as LNHDA and CDR2 as SQIVND (reference sequence). The CDR3 is made up of 14 amino acids. The DNA for the CDR3 is TGTGCCAGTAGTATGGTTAGGACAGGCGGGGACTACACCTTC. Protein sequence: CASSMVRTGGDYTF.

CDR3 loop: CASTYSTGDDNEQFF. CDR3 in DNA: TGTGCCAGCACTTACTCGACGGGAGACGACAATGAGCAGTTCTTC. The chain couples TRBV2 to TRBJ2-1, with D perhaps TRBD2 (6 bases). The germline V gene encodes CDR1 SNHLY and CDR2 FYNNEI. Trimming took off 7 bases at V and 5 bases at J, with 18 bases between the two ends. The CDR3 has 15 amino acids.